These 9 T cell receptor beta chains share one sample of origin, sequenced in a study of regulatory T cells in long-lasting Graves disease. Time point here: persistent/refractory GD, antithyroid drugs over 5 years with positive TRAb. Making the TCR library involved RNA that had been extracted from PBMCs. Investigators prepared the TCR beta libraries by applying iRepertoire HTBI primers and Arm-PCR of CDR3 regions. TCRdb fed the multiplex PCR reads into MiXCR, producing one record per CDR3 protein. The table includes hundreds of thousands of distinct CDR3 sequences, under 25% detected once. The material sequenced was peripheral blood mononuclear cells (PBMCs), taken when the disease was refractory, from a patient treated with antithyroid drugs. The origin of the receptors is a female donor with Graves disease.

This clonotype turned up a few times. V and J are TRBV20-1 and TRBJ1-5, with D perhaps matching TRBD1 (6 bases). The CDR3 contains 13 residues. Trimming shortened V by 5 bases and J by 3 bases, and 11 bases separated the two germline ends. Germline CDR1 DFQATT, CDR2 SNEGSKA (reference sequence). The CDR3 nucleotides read TGCAGTGCTTTGGGGGACACCAATCAGCCCCAGCATTTT. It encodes CSALGDTNQPQHF.

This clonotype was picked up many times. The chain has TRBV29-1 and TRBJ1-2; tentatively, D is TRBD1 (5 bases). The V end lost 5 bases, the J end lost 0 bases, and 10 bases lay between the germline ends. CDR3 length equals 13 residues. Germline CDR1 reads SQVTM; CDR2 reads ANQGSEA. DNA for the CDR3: TGCAGCGTTCGCGGGGCCGCTAACTATGGCTACACCTTC. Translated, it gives CSVRGAANYGYTF.

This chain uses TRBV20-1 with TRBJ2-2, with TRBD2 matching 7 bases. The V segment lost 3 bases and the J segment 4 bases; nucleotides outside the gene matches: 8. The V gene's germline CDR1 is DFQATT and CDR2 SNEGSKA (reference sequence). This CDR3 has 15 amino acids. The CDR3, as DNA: TGCAGTGCTAGGAGGGCGGGAGCGGCCACCGGGGAGCTGTTTTTT. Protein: CSARRAGAATGELFF.

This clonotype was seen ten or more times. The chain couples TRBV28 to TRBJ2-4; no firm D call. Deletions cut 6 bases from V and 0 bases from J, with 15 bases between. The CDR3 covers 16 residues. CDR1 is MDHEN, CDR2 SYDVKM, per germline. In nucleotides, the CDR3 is TGTGCCAGCAGCCTTGCTGGCTACCGAGCCAAAAACATTCAGTACTTC. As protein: CASSLAGYRAKNIQYF.

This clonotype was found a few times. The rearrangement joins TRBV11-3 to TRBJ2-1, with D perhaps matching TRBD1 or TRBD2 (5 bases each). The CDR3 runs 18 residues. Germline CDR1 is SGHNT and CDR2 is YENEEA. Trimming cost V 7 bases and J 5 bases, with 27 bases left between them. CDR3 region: CASTPGPWGLVVDNEQFF. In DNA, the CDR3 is TGTGCCAGCACCCCGGGACCCTGGGGGTTAGTGGTTGACAATGAGCAGTTCTTC.

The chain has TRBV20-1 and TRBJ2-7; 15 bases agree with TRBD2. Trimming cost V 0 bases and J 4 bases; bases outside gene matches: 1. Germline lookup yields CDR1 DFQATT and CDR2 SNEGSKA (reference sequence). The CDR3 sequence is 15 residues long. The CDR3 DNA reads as TGCAGTGCTAGAGACGGGACTAGCGGGAGGTACGAGCAGTACTTC. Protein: CSARDGTSGRYEQYF.

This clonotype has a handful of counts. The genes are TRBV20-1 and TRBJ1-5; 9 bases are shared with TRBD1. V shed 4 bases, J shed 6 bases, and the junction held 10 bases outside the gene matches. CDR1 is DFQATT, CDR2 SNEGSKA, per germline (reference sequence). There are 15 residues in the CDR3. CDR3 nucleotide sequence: TGCAGTGCTACACAACAGGGGGCGTTTGGTCAGCCCCAGCATTTT. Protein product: CSATQQGAFGQPQHF.

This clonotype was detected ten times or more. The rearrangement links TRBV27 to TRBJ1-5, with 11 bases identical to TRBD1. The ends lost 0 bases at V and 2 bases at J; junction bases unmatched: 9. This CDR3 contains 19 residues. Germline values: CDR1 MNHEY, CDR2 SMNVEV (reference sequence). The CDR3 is CASSLSPGQGAGGNQPQHF. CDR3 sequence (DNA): TGTGCCAGCAGTTTATCGCCCGGACAGGGGGCTGGTGGCAATCAGCCCCAGCATTTT.

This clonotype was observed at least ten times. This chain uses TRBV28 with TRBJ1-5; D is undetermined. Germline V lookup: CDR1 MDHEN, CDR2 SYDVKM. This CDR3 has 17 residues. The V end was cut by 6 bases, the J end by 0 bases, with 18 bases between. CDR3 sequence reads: CASSGYRARDSNQPQHF. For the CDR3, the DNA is TGTGCCAGCAGCGGCTATAGGGCTAGGGATAGCAATCAGCCCCAGCATTTT.